The rows below give T cell receptor beta chains drawn from one sample of a study of blood T cell repertoires in COVID-19. Sequenced by immunoSEQ multiplex PCR; TCRdb stores in-frame clones only, minus some. The sample has tens of thousands of clones, around nine tenths seen once. Sample: peripheral blood. All receptors come from a man aged 50 to 59 with active or convalescent COVID-19. Each CDR3 is given with its conserved first and last residue.

j_gene,v_gene,CDR3aa
TRBJ1-1,TRBV4-1,CASSQGREVYTEAFF
TRBJ2-3,TRBV3-1/TRBV3-2,CASSQGQDTQYF
TRBJ2-5,TRBV5-1,CASKGLPSGQETQYF
TRBJ1-5,TRBV7-2,CASSLWGGGRQPQHF
TRBJ1-2,TRBV6-2/TRBV6-3,CASSYSSPGFVGYGYTF
TRBJ1-3,TRBV10-3,CAINPDSSGNTIYF
TRBJ2-5,TRBV5-4,CASSHGTAQETQYF
TRBJ2-5,TRBV6-1,CASSALGTSAQETQYF
TRBJ1-5,TRBV28,CASSTTGQPQHF
TRBJ1-2,TRBV6-5,CASTPAGENYGYTF
TRBJ2-5,TRBV7-9,CASSNRLVLVQETQYF
TRBJ2-3,TRBV24-1,CATSLSGEGTDTQYF
TRBJ1-2,TRBV5-1,CASTQGEDYGYTF
TRBJ2-3,TRBV7-2,CASSGGAFGDTQYF
TRBJ1-2,TRBV19,CASSAGQAERYGYTF
TRBJ2-2,TRBV6-6,CASWGGQGNTGELFF
TRBJ1-6,TRBV6-5,CASNPPGTGYSPLHF
TRBJ2-3,TRBV12-3/TRBV12-4,CASTKNTDTQYF
TRBJ1-1,TRBV28,CASSQRQGATEAFF
TRBJ1-1,TRBV2,CASSGMNTEAFF
TRBJ1-6,TRBV2,CATTTGVNNSPLHF
TRBJ1-1,TRBV11-2,CASSLAPGSRSEAFF
TRBJ1-2,TRBV7-9,CASSLPGNYGYTF
TRBJ2-6,TRBV7-9,CAPGTGSGANVLTF
TRBJ2-7,TRBV2,CASSDSGTGAYEQYF
TRBJ2-3,TRBV29-1,CSVDMGLARADTQYF
TRBJ1-3,TRBV28,CASSLGHAGNTIYF
TRBJ1-4,TRBV5-1,CASSSRVVATNEKLFF
TRBJ2-3,TRBV6-5,CASRGTSSTDTQYF
TRBJ2-1,TRBV7-2,CASLGRVSSYNEQFF
TRBJ2-7,TRBV10-1,CASSDLSYEQYF
TRBJ2-5,TRBV5-1,CASDRGSGETQYF
TRBJ2-3,TRBV11-3,CASSLGRGTDTQYF
TRBJ1-4,TRBV2,CASRDRVNINEKLFF
TRBJ2-3,TRBV7-5,CVRSLRQGRGEGRTDTQYF
TRBJ1-2,TRBV3-1/TRBV3-2,CASSQDRETGYGYTF
TRBJ1-1,TRBV10-1,CASSDRTGKNTEAFF
TRBJ2-3,TRBV10-3,CAISVTGTRGGTDTQYF
TRBJ2-2,TRBV29-1,CSVGQHANTGELFF
TRBJ1-3,TRBV27,CASSLRQAGNTIYF
TRBJ2-5,TRBV28,CASSLGSGGTQETQYF
TRBJ2-5,TRBV24-1,CATSALTSGAETQYF